Listed below are T cell receptor beta chains from one sample, sequenced in a study of cytomegalovirus exposure and HLA in healthy donors. Clones were sequenced by immunoSEQ multiplex PCR, and TCRdb holds only the in-frame ones, with some missing. Here the sample spans around 170,000 clones, about 84% being singletons. The sample taken for sequencing was PBMCs. Receptors were obtained from a man in his fifties in good health and CMV-seronegative. The CDR3 runs from the conserved cysteine through the conserved F or W. D genes are given only for firm matches. The size field is filled for only some rows; it gives once, few, many or a size class.

CDR3 DNA: TGTGCCAGCAGCCCGCGGACGGGGAACTACGAGCAGTACTTC
CDR3 protein: CASSPRTGNYEQYF
D gene: -
clone size: -
V gene: TRBV9
J gene: TRBJ2-7

CDR3 DNA: TGTGCCAGCAGCTTAGAGATCCCGGGACAGCCTTCGGACGAGCAGTACTTC
CDR3 protein: CASSLEIPGQPSDEQYF
D gene: TRBD1
clone size: once
V gene: TRBV11-2
J gene: TRBJ2-7

CDR3 DNA: TGTGCCAGTAGTATTGGGCAAATCAATGAGCAGTTCTTC
CDR3 protein: CASSIGQINEQFF
D gene: -
clone size: -
V gene: TRBV19
J gene: TRBJ2-1

CDR3 DNA: TGTTCCAGCAGCCTCTATGGGGCAGGGGAGAACTATGGCTACACCTTC
CDR3 protein: CSSSLYGAGENYGYTF
D gene: -
clone size: -
V gene: TRBV7-9
J gene: TRBJ1-2

CDR3 DNA: TGTGCCAGCAGACTTAGCGGGGGTCTTGGAGAGCAGTACTTC
CDR3 protein: CASRLSGGLGEQYF
D gene: TRBD2
clone size: -
V gene: TRBV28
J gene: TRBJ2-7

CDR3 DNA: TGCGCCAGCAGCCAAAATATGGAGGCGGATACGCAGTATTTT
CDR3 protein: CASSQNMEADTQYF
D gene: -
clone size: -
V gene: TRBV4-1
J gene: TRBJ2-3

CDR3 DNA: TGTGCCAGCAGTTACACAAGACAGACCTACAACTATGGCTACACCTTC
CDR3 protein: CASSYTRQTYNYGYTF
D gene: -
clone size: -
V gene: TRBV6-5
J gene: TRBJ1-2

CDR3 DNA: TGTGCCAGCTCAAAATCGGATACGCAGTATTTT
CDR3 protein: CASSKSDTQYF
D gene: -
clone size: once
V gene: TRBV18
J gene: TRBJ2-3

CDR3 DNA: TGCGCCAGCAGCCAAGCCGGGCAGGGGCGCGGAAATCAGCCCCAGCATTTT
CDR3 protein: CASSQAGQGRGNQPQHF
D gene: -
clone size: -
V gene: TRBV4-1
J gene: TRBJ1-5

CDR3 DNA: TGTGCCAGCACCCCGGGGGGGACGGACTATGGCTACACCTTC
CDR3 protein: CASTPGGTDYGYTF
D gene: -
clone size: -
V gene: TRBV7-2
J gene: TRBJ1-2

CDR3 DNA: TGTGCCAGCAGTGGTGGGGGGGCCACTGAAGCTTTCTTT
CDR3 protein: CASSGGGATEAFF
D gene: -
clone size: -
V gene: TRBV2
J gene: TRBJ1-1

CDR3 DNA: TGTGCTAGTGGTTTGGAAGGACTAGATACAGATACGCAGTATTTT
CDR3 protein: CASGLEGLDTDTQYF
D gene: TRBD2
clone size: once
V gene: TRBV12-5
J gene: TRBJ2-3

CDR3 DNA: TGCGCCAGCAGCCCAGGACAGATCTATAATTCACCCCTCCACTTT
CDR3 protein: CASSPGQIYNSPLHF
D gene: -
clone size: once
V gene: TRBV5-1
J gene: TRBJ1-6

CDR3 DNA: TGTGCCAGCAGTTACGAGGGTTTTGCAGCCAAAAACATTCAGTACTTC
CDR3 protein: CASSYEGFAAKNIQYF
D gene: -
clone size: -
V gene: TRBV6-5
J gene: TRBJ2-4